This TCR beta chain is drawn from a study of regulatory T cells in long-lasting Graves disease. Whole-study context: For a period under 3 months, newly diagnosed Graves' patients had taken antithyroid drugs.

The authors built TCR beta libraries using iRepertoire HTBI primers and Arm-PCR of CDR3 regions. TCRdb re-derived calls from the multiplex PCR reads in MiXCR, one entry per CDR3 protein. This table holds just over 600,000 distinct CDR3 sequences, approximately 15% found once. Study-wide results and limits: Persistent disease preferred TRBV28, TRBJ1-2 and TRBJ2-5. Persistent patients shared more public clonotypes (roughly 2,500) than new patients (just under 1,000).

There are a few counts of this clonotype. Its antigen is unknown. The time point here: newly diagnosed GD, antithyroid drugs for less than 3 months. PBMC RNA was the source of the TCR library. The germline V gene has CDR1 GTSNPN and CDR2 SVGIG (reference sequence). This CDR3 is 11 amino acids long. The V end lost 3 bases, the J end lost 4 bases, and 6 bases lay between the germline ends. This sample was also put to use in a study of T cells in Graves' hyperthyroidism and ophthalmopathy.

The sequences come from peripheral blood mononuclear cells (PBMCs), collected at new diagnosis, from a patient treated with antithyroid drugs. This sequence originates from a woman aged 25 to 39 with Graves disease. This chain connects TRBV30 to TRBJ1-2, with D uncertain. CDR3 sequence: CAWSPLYGYTF. The CDR3 DNA sequence: TGTGCCTGGAGCCCCCTCTATGGCTACACCTTC.